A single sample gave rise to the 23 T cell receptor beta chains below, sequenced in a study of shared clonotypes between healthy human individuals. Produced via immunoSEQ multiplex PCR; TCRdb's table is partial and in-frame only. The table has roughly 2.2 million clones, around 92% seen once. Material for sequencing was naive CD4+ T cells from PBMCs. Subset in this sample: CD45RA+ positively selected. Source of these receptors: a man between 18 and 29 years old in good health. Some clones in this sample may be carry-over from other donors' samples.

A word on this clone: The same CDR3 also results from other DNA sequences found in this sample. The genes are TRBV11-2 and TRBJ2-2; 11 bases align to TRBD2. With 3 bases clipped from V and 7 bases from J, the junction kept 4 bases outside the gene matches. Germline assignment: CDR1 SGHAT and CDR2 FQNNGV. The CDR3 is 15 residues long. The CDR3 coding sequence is TGTGCCAGCAGCTTCTTAGCGGGAGGGGTCGGGGAGCTGTTTTTT. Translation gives CASSFLAGGVGELFF.

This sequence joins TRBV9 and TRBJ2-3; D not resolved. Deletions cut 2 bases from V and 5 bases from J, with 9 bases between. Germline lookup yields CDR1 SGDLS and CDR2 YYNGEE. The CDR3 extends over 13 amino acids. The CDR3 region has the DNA TGTGCCAGCAGCGTTCGGGTCATAGATACGCAGTATTTT. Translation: CASSVRVIDTQYF.

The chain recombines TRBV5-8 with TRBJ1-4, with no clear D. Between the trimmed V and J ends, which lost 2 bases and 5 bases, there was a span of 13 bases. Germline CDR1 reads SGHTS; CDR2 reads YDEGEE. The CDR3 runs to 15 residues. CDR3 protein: CASSFYSVWNEKLFF. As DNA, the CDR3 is TGTGCCAGCAGCTTTTATTCGGTTTGGAATGAAAAACTGTTTTTT.

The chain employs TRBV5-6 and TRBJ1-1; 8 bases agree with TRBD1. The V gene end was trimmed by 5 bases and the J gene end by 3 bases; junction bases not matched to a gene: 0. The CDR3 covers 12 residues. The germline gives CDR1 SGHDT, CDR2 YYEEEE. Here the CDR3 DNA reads TGTGCCAGCAGGACAGGGGACACTGAAGCTTTCTTT. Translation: CASRTGDTEAFF.

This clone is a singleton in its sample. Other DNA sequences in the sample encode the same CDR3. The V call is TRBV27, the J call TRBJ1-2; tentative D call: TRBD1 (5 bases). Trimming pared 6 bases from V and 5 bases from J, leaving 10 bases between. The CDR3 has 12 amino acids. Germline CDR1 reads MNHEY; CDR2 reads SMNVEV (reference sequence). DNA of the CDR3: TGTGCCAGCAGGAAAGGGGCTTATGGCTACACCTTC. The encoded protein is CASRKGAYGYTF.

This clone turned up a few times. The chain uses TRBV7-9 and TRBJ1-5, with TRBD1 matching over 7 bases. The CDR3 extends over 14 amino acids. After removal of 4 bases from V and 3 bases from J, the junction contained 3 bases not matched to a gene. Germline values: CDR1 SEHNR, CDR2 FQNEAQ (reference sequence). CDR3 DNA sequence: TGTGCCAGCAGCTACACAGGGGACAATCAGCCCCAGCATTTT. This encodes CASSYTGDNQPQHF.

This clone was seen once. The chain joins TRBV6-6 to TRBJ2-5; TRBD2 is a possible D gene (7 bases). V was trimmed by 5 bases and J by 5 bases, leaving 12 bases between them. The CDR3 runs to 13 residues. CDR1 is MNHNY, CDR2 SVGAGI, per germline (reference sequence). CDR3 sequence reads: CASSRGASETQYF. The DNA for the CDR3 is TGTGCCAGCAGTCGGGGGGCGAGTGAGACCCAGTACTTC.

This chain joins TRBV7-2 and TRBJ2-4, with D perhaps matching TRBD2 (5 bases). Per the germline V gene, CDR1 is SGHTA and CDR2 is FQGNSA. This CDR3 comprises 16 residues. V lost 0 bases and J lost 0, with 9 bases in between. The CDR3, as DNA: TGTGCCAGCAGCTTAGCGGCTAGCCTAGCCAAAAACATTCAGTACTTC. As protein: CASSLAASLAKNIQYF.

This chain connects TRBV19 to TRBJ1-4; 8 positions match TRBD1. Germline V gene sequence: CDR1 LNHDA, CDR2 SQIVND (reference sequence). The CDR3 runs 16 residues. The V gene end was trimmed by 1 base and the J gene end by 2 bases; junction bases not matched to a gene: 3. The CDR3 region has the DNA TGTGCCAGTAGTATAGGCAGGGGGCGGACTAATGAAAAACTGTTTTTT. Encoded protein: CASSIGRGRTNEKLFF. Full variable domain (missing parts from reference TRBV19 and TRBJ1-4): DGGITQSPKYLFRKEGQNVTLSCEQNLNHDAMYWYRQDPGQGLRLIYYSQIVNDFQKGDIAEGYSVSREKKESFPLTVTSAQKNPTAFYLCASSIGRGRTNEKLFFGSGTQLSVL.

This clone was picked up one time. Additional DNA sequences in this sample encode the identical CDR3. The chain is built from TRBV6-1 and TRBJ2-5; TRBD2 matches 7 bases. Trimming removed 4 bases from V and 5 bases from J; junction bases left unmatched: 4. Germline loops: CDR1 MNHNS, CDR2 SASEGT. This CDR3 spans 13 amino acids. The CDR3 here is CASSGGSGETQYF. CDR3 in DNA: TGTGCCAGCAGTGGCGGGAGTGGTGAGACCCAGTACTTC.

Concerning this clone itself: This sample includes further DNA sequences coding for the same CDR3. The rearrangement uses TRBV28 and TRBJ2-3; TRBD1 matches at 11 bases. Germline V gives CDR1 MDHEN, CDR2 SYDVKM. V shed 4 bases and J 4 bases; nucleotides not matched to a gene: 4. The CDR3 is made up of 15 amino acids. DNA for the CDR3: TGTGCCAGCAGTTCGCCGGGACAGGGGGCAGATACGCAGTATTTT. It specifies CASSSPGQGADTQYF.

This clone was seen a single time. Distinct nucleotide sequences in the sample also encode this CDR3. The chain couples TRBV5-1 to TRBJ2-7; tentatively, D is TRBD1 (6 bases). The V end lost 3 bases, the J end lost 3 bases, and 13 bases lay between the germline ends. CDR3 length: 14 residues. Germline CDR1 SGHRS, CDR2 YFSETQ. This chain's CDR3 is CASSSTGQGYEQYF. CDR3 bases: TGCGCCAGCAGCTCAACAGGGCAGGGCTACGAGCAGTACTTC. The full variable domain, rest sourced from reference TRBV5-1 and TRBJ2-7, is KAGVTQTPRYLIKTRGQQVTLSCSPISGHRSVSWYQQTPGQGLQFLFEYFSETQRNKGNFPGRFSGRQFSNSRSEMNVSTLELGDSALYLCASSSTGQGYEQYFGPGTRLTVT.

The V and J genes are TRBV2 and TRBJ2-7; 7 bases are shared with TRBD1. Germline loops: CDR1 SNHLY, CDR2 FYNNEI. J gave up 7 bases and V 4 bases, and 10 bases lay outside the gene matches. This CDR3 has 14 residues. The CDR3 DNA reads TGTGCCAGCAGTGGCGACAGGGAATCGGGTGAGCAGTACTTC. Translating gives CASSGDRESGEQYF. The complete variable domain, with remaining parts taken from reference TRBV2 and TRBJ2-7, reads EPEVTQTPSHQVTQMGQEVILRCVPISNHLYFYWYRQILGQKVEFLVSFYNNEISEKSEIFDDQFSVERPDGSNFTLKIRSTKLEDSAMYFCASSGDRESGEQYFGPGTRLTVT.

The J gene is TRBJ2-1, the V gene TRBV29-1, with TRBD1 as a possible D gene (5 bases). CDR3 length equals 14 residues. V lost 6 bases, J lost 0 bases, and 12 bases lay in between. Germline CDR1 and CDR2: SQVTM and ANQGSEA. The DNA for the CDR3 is TGCAGCGTCATAGCAGGGTTCTCCTACAATGAGCAGTTCTTC. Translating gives CSVIAGFSYNEQFF.

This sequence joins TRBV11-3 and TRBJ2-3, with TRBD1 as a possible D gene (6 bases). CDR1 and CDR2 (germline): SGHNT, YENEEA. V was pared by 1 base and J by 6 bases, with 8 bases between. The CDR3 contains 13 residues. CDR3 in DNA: TGTGCCAGCAGCTTAGGGGACACGGATACGCAGTATTTT. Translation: CASSLGDTDTQYF.

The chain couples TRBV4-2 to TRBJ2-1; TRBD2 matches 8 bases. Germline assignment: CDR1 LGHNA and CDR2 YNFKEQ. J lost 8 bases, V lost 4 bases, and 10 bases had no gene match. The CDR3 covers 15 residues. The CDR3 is CASSPQTAGVDEQFF. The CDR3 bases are TGTGCCAGCAGCCCCCAGACAGCGGGAGTTGATGAGCAGTTCTTC.

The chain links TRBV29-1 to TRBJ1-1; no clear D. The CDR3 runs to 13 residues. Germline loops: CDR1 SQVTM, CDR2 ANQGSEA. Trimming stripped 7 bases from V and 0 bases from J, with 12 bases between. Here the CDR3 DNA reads TGCAGCGCTCTACAGACCATGAACACTGAAGCTTTCTTT. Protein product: CSALQTMNTEAFF.

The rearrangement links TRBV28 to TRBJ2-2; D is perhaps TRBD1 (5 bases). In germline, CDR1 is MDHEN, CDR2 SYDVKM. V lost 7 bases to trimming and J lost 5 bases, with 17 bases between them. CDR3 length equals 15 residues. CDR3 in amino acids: CASTHRSRRTGELFF. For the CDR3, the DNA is TGTGCCAGCACCCACAGGAGTCGAAGAACCGGGGAGCTGTTTTTT.

The CDR3 loop reads CSVRGDNRGTDTQYF. CDR3 bases: TGCAGCGTTCGGGGGGACAACCGAGGCACAGATACGCAGTATTTT. The chain joins TRBV29-1 to TRBJ2-3; D is possibly TRBD2 (7 bases). Germline values: CDR1 SQVTM, CDR2 ANQGSEA. Deletions cut 5 bases from V and 1 base from J, with 16 bases between. The CDR3 consists of 15 residues.

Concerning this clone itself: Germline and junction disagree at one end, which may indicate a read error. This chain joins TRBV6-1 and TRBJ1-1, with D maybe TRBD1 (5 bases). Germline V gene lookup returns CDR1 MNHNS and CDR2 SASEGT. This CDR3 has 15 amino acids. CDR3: CASNESGARRAEAFF. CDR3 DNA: TGTGCCAGCAATGAAAGTGGGGCGCGGCGTGCTGAAGCTTTCTTT.

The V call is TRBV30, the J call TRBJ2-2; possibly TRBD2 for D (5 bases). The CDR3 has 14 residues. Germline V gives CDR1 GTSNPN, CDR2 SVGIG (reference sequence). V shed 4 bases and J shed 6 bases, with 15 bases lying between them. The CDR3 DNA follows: TGTGCCTGGACCACGCGGGTACTTTCCGGGGAGCTGTTTTTT. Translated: CAWTTRVLSGELFF. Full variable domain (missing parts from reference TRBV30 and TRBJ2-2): SQTIHQWPATLVQPVGSPLSLECTVEGTSNPNLYWYRQAAGRGLQLLFYSVGIGQISSEVPQNLSASRPQDRQFILSSKKLLLSDSGFYLCAWTTRVLSGELFFGEGSRLTVL.

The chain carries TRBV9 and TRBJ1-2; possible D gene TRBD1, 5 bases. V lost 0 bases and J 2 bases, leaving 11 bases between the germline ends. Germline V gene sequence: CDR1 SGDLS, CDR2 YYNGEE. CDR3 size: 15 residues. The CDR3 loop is CASSVGAGRNYGYTF. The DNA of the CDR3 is TGTGCCAGCAGCGTAGGGGCAGGGCGAAACTATGGCTACACCTTC.

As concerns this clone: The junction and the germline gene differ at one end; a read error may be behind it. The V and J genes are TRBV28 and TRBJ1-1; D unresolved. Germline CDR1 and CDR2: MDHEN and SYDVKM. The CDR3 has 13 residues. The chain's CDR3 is CASNLRPRYEAFF. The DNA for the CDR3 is TGTGCCAGCAATTTAAGGCCCAGATATGAAGCTTTCTTT.